Listed here are 3 T cell receptor beta chains from one sample, sequenced in a study of T cell repertoires in cytomegalovirus infection (dated by TCRdb to between 2018 and 2020). The listed sequencing device is Illumina HiSeq 1500. TCRdb cleaned the public reads at Q25 with fastp, built clones with MiXCR and kept in-frame beta chains. Each record represents a unique CDR3 protein, reported with the most common genes and DNA among its rows. The sample table holds 150,000 to 200,000 distinct CDR3 sequences, of which around 20% were seen once. Approximately 3% of the sample rests with the top ten. Sequenced: PBMCs. These receptors were taken from a human donor in good health (CMV status not recorded). Some clones in this sample may be carry-over from other donors' samples.

The rearrangement uses TRBV7-8 and TRBJ2-3; 11 bases align to TRBD2. J lost 6 bases, V lost 3 bases, and 17 bases had no gene match. Germline lookup yields CDR1 SGHVS and CDR2 FQNEAQ. This CDR3 has 19 amino acids. The CDR3 region is CASSFGTSGTYDKRDTQYF. The DNA for the CDR3 is TGTGCCAGCAGCTTCGGGACTAGCGGAACCTATGACAAAAGGGATACGCAGTATTTT.

This sequence joins TRBV20-1 and TRBJ2-1; the match to TRBD2 covers 12 bases. The V gene's germline CDR1 is DFQATT and CDR2 SNEGSKA (reference sequence). The CDR3 is 15 amino acids. With V trimmed by 6 bases and J by 4 bases, 7 bases remained unmatched. The CDR3 nucleotides are TGCAGTGCGGCCGGGACTAGCGGGTCTTACAATGAGCAGTTCTTC. Translation gives CSAAGTSGSYNEQFF.

This clonotype was observed at least ten times. Written as DNA, the CDR3 is TGTGCCAGCAGTCCGAGGGGGACAGGGGGCATAGATACGCAGTATTTT. It specifies CASSPRGTGGIDTQYF. The rearrangement joins TRBV6-2 or TRBV6-3 to TRBJ2-3; 12 bases agree with TRBD1. Trimming cost V 5 bases and J 5 bases; bases outside gene matches: 8. The CDR3 covers 16 residues. Germline V lookup: CDR1 MNHEY, CDR2 SVGEGT.